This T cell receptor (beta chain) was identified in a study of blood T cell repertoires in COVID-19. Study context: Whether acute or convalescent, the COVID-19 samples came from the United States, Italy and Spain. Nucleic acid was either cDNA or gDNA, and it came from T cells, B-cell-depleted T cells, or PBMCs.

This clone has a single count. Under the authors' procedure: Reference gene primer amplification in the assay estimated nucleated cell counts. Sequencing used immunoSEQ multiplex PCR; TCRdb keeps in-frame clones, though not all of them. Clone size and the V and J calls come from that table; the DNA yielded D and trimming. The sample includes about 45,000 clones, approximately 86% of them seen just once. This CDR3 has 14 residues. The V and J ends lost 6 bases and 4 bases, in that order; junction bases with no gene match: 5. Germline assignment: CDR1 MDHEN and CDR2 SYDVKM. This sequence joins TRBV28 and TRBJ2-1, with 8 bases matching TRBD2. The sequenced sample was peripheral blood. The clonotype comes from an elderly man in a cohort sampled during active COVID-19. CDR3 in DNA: TGTGCCAGCAGGGGGGGACTAGGGTACAATGAGCAGTTCTTC. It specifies CASRGGLGYNEQFF.